These T cell receptor beta chains were read from a single sample in a study of blood T cell repertoires in COVID-19. Profiling relied on immunoSEQ multiplex PCR, and the TCRdb table lists in-frame clones only, not all of them. The sample includes 190,000 or so clones, 80% to 90% of them seen just once. The sequenced sample was peripheral blood. All receptors derive from a young woman who had recovered from COVID-19. Each CDR3 is given with its conserved first and last residue. A D gene is named only where the DNA matches it firmly. Clone size is shown for a subset of rows, as once, few, many or a class of expanded clone.

>TRBJ2-1|few|TRBD1|TRBV7-3
CASSSWTGSGNEQFF
TGTGCCAGCAGCTCCTGGACAGGGTCTGGGAATGAGCAGTTCTTC
>TRBJ2-3|NA|TRBD2|TRBV5-1
CASSLGTSGYTDTQYF
TGCGCCAGCAGCCTCGGGACTAGCGGATACACAGATACGCAGTATTTT
>TRBJ2-1|NA|TRBD2|TRBV19
CASSSREAGYNEQFF
TGTGCCAGTAGTAGCCGGGAGGCTGGCTACAATGAGCAGTTCTTC
>TRBJ2-2|NA|TRBD2|TRBV3-1/TRBV3-2
CASSHAGGYTGELFF
TGTGCCAGCAGCCACGCGGGAGGCTACACCGGGGAGCTGTTTTTT
>TRBJ2-6|NA|TRBD1|TRBV19
CASSRDRSGANVLTF
TGTGCCAGTAGTAGGGACAGATCTGGGGCCAACGTCCTGACTTTC
>TRBJ1-1|NA|TRBD1|TRBV19
CASSITSGQGGPEAFF
TGTGCCAGTAGTATTACTTCCGGACAGGGTGGCCCTGAAGCTTTCTTT
>TRBJ1-5|NA|TRBD1|TRBV6-2/TRBV6-3
CASSPSWTGGGNQPQHF
TGTGCCAGCAGCCCCTCGTGGACAGGGGGTGGCAATCAGCCCCAGCATTTT
>TRBJ1-3|NA|NA|TRBV15
CATSRDSGNTIYF
TGTGCCACATCGAGGGACTCTGGAAACACCATATATTTT
>TRBJ2-3|NA|TRBD2|TRBV11-1
CASSLGLVADTQYF
TGTGCCAGCAGCCTCGGACTAGTTGCAGATACGCAGTATTTT
>TRBJ1-2|few|TRBD1|TRBV7-2
CASSTGTGPLGYTF
TGTGCCAGCAGCACCGGGACAGGGCCCCTTGGCTACACCTTC
>TRBJ1-1|NA|NA|TRBV27
CASSFGVTNTEAFF
TGTGCCAGCAGTTTCGGGGTCACGAACACTGAAGCTTTCTTT
>TRBJ1-1|NA|NA|TRBV4-3
CASSQGGARRNTEAFF
TGCGCCAGCAGCCAAGGTGGGGCCCGCAGGAACACTGAAGCTTTCTTT
>TRBJ1-5|NA|TRBD1|TRBV18
CASSTTAPGQGHQPQHF
TGTGCCAGCTCAACCACGGCCCCGGGACAGGGTCATCAGCCCCAGCATTTT
>TRBJ1-1|NA|NA|TRBV3-1/TRBV3-2
CASSLTQNTEAFF
TGTGCCAGCAGCCTAACACAGAACACTGAAGCTTTCTTT
>TRBJ2-7|once|NA|TRBV2
CASTREVAGAAYEQYF
TGTGCCAGCACTAGAGAAGTTGCGGGGGCCGCCTACGAGCAGTACTTC
>TRBJ2-7|NA|TRBD1|TRBV9
CASSVGQGRSYEQYF
TGTGCCAGCAGCGTAGGACAGGGAAGATCCTACGAGCAGTACTTC
>TRBJ1-1|NA|NA|TRBV29-1
CSAESSKNTEAFF
TGCAGCGCCGAGAGCTCCAAGAACACTGAAGCTTTCTTT
>TRBJ2-7|NA|TRBD2|TRBV5-4
CASSQAGRGGYEQYF
TGTGCCAGCAGTCAAGCTGGGCGGGGGGGCTACGAGCAGTACTTC
>TRBJ2-5|NA|TRBD2|TRBV7-2
CASSLASGGGAQTQYF
TGTGCCAGCAGCTTAGCTTCTGGCGGGGGGGCCCAGACCCAGTACTTC
>TRBJ2-7|NA|NA|TRBV6-2/TRBV6-3
CASSRRVPQYEQYF
TGTGCCAGCAGTCGCCGGGTTCCTCAGTACGAGCAGTACTTC
>TRBJ2-2|NA|NA|TRBV11-2
CASSAKTSLLTGELFF
TGTGCCAGCAGCGCGAAGACTAGTTTACTAACCGGGGAGCTGTTTTTT
>TRBJ1-1|NA|NA|TRBV9
CASSPTGQFYTEAFF
TGTGCCAGCAGCCCAACCGGACAGTTCTACACTGAAGCTTTCTTT
>TRBJ1-2|NA|TRBD1|TRBV7-3
CASSPGTVNYGYTF
TGTGCCAGCAGCCCCGGGACAGTCAACTATGGCTACACCTTC
>TRBJ2-2|few|TRBD1|TRBV27
CASNVGGQVNTGELFF
TGTGCCAGCAACGTTGGGGGACAGGTTAACACCGGGGAGCTGTTTTTT
>TRBJ2-3|NA|TRBD2|TRBV7-3
CASSIGTSGGTDTQYF
TGTGCCAGCAGCATCGGGACTAGCGGAGGCACAGATACGCAGTATTTT
>TRBJ2-5|NA|NA|TRBV4-2
CASSQDGSGSQETQYF
TGTGCCAGCAGCCAAGATGGTAGCGGCTCCCAAGAGACCCAGTACTTC
>TRBJ2-2|NA|TRBD2|TRBV13
CATKRESNTGELFF
TGTGCCACGAAGCGGGAGTCGAACACCGGGGAGCTGTTTTTT
>TRBJ1-2|NA|TRBD1|TRBV7-2
CASSPRTGGNYGYTF
TGTGCCAGCAGCCCACGGACAGGGGGTAACTATGGCTACACCTTC
>TRBJ1-4|NA|NA|TRBV29-1
CSVEEPGAGEKLFF
TGCAGCGTTGAAGAACCAGGGGCTGGGGAAAAACTGTTTTTT
>TRBJ1-1|NA|NA|TRBV4-1
CASSPPPQLNTEAFF
TGCGCCAGCAGCCCCCCCCCGCAGTTGAACACTGAAGCTTTCTTT
>TRBJ1-5|NA|NA|TRBV27
CASNDGYSNQPQHF
TGTGCCAGCAATGACGGGTATAGCAATCAGCCCCAGCATTTT
>TRBJ1-5|NA|NA|TRBV24-1
CATHPGGSNQPQHF
TGTGCCACTCATCCCGGGGGGAGCAATCAGCCCCAGCATTTT
>TRBJ1-2|NA|TRBD1|TRBV19
CASRGTGYDGYTF
TGTGCCAGTAGGGGGACAGGGTATGATGGCTACACCTTC
>TRBJ2-2|NA|NA|TRBV19
CASSIEGAGELFF
TGTGCCAGTAGTATAGAGGGGGCAGGCGAGCTGTTTTTT
>TRBJ1-1|NA|NA|TRBV4-1
CASSPPENTEAFF
TGCGCCAGCAGCCCTCCAGAGAACACTGAAGCTTTCTTT
>TRBJ2-1|NA|TRBD1|TRBV6-2/TRBV6-3
CASSWVQGNEQFF
TGTGCCAGCAGTTGGGTACAGGGGAATGAGCAGTTCTTC
>TRBJ2-7|NA|TRBD1|TRBV2
CASLLRGHEQYF
TGTGCCAGCTTACTAAGGGGGCACGAGCAGTACTTC
>TRBJ1-1|NA|NA|TRBV12-3/TRBV12-4
CATSGTLNTEAFF
TGTGCCACTTCCGGGACATTGAACACTGAAGCTTTCTTT
>TRBJ2-3|NA|TRBD2|TRBV5-4
CASSLETSGGRTDTQYF
TGTGCCAGCAGCTTGGAGACTAGCGGGGGTAGAACAGATACGCAGTATTTT
>TRBJ1-2|NA|NA|TRBV5-1
CASSLGTGYGYTF
TGCGCCAGCAGCTTGGGTACAGGTTATGGCTACACCTTC
>TRBJ2-1|NA|TRBD2|TRBV7-2
CASSLGLVLAGDYNEQFF
TGTGCCAGCAGCTTGGGCCTCGTACTAGCGGGTGACTACAATGAGCAGTTCTTC
>TRBJ2-1|NA|TRBD2|TRBV6-5
CASERGSGGYEQFF
TGTGCCAGCGAACGTGGTAGCGGGGGGTATGAGCAGTTCTTC
>TRBJ1-2|NA|TRBD1|TRBV24-1
CATSRADRGVGGYTF
TGTGCCACCAGTCGAGCGGACAGGGGAGTTGGAGGCTACACCTTC
>TRBJ1-2|NA|TRBD1|TRBV6-5
CASRTVQGANYGYTF
TGTGCCAGCAGGACTGTACAGGGGGCTAACTATGGCTACACCTTC
>TRBJ1-6|NA|NA|TRBV15
CATSSPGNSYNSPLHF
TGTGCCACCAGCAGTCCTGGCAACTCCTATAATTCACCCCTCCACTTT
>TRBJ1-4|NA|NA|TRBV5-1
CASSLAQLAGGEKLFF
TGCGCCAGCAGCTTGGCCCAATTGGCAGGAGGTGAAAAACTGTTTTTT
>TRBJ2-3|NA|NA|TRBV5-1
CASSSSAGGRADTQYF
TGCGCCAGCAGCTCCTCGGCCGGGGGGCGGGCAGATACGCAGTATTTT